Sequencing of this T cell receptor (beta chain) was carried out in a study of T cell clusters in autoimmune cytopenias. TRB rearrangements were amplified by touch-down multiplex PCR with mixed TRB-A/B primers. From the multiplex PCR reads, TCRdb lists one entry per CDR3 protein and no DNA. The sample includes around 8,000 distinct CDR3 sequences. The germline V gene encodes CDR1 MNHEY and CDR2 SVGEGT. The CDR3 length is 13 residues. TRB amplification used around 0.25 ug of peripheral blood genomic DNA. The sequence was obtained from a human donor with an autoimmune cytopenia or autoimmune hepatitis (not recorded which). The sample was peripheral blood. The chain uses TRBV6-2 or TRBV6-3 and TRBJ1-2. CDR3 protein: CASSEGRTEVYTF.